These T cell receptor beta chains were read from a single sample in a study of T cell changes during pregnancy in multiple sclerosis. Here immunoSEQ multiplex PCR was the method, and the copy in TCRdb shows in-frame clones only, minus some. The sample lists approximately 63,000 clones, 91% occurring once. The sample here was peripheral blood, taken after pregnancy. These receptors came from a female donor in good health, enrolled as a control in a pregnancy study. Both conserved end residues are trimmed from each CDR3.

J gene	V gene	CDR3 protein
TRBJ2-7	TRBV4-1	ASSSGTGGGYEQY
TRBJ2-3	TRBV30	AWSYKGLAGGQPGTDTQY
TRBJ1-6	TRBV7-9	ASSLMSRDLH
TRBJ2-2	TRBV30	AWSVLDRVGSGELF
TRBJ2-7	TRBV5-6	ASSLADNVPTYEQY
TRBJ2-3	TRBV27	ASSLGLLGGVGPTRSRDTQY
TRBJ1-1	TRBV5-1	ASSLPQGGAF
TRBJ2-1	TRBV11-2	ASSLSVEVGNEQF
TRBJ1-5	TRBV19	ASRRSGNSNQPQH
TRBJ2-2	TRBV7-2	ASSLYRNTGELF